This T cell receptor (beta chain) comes out of a study of blood T cell repertoires in COVID-19. On the study more broadly: The United States, Italy and Spain supplied acute and convalescent COVID-19 samples. PBMCs, B-cell-depleted T cells, or T cells were the source of the cDNA or gDNA that made up the material.

The CDR3 runs 13 residues. The V end lost 4 bases, the J end lost 7 bases, and 12 bases lay between the germline ends. The germline CDR1 and CDR2 sequences are SGDLS and YYNGEE. Authors' methods: Amplifying reference gene primers gave estimates of nucleated cell counts. Generated by immunoSEQ multiplex PCR, the TCRdb table keeps only in-frame clones and is missing some. V and J calls and clone size are given by that table; D and trimming were obtained from the DNA. Of some 150,000 clones in the sample, roughly nine tenths were seen once. Seattle patients were enrolled while actively infected and followed longitudinally.

Sequenced material: peripheral blood. This chain joins TRBV9 and TRBJ2-1; D gene unclear. This clonotype originated in a woman in her sixties with COVID-19, enrolled during active disease. CDR3 sequence (DNA): TGTGCCAGCAGCACCAGGCCCGAGAATGAGCAGTTCTTC. It is translated as CASSTRPENEQFF.